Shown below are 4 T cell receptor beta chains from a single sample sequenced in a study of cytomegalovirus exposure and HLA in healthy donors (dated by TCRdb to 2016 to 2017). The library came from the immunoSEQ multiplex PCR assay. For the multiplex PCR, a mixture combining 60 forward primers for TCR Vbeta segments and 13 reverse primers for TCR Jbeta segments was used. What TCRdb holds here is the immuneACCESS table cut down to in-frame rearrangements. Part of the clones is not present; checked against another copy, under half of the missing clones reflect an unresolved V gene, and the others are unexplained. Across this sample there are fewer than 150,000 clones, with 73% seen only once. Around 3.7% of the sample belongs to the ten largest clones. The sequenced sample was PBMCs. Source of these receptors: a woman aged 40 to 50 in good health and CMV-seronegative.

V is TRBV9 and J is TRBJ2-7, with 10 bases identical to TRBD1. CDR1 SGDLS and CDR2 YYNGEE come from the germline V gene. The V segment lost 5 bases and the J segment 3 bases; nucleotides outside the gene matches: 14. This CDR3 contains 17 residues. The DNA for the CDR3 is TGTGCCAGCAGGATCGGGAGGGGGACAGGGGACATCTACGAGCAGTACTTC. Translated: CASRIGRGTGDIYEQYF.

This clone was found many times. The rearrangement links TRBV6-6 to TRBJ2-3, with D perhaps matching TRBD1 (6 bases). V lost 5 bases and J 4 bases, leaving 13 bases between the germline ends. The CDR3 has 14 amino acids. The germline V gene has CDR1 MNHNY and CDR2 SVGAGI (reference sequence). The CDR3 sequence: CASSAQGTPDTQYF. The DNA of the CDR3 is TGTGCCAGCAGTGCCCAGGGGACGCCAGATACGCAGTATTTT.

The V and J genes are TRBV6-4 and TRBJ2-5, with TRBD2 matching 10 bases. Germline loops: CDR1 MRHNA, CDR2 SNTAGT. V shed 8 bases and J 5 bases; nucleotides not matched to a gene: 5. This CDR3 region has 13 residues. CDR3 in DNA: TGTGCCAGCCTGAAGCGGGAGGGGGAGACCCAGTACTTC. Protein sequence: CASLKREGETQYF.

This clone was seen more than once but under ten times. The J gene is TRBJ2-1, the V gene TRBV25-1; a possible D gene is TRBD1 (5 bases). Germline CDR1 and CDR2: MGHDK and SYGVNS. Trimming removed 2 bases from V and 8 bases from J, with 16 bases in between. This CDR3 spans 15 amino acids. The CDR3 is CASSEGAGSGDEQFF. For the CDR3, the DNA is TGTGCCAGCAGTGAAGGCGCAGGGTCGGGCGATGAGCAGTTCTTC. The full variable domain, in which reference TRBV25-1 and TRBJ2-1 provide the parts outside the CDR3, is EADIYQTPRYLVIGTGKKITLECSQTMGHDKMYWYQQDPGMELHLIHYSYGVNSTEKGDLSSESTVSRIRTEHFPLTLESARPSHTSQYLCASSEGAGSGDEQFFGPGTRLTVL.